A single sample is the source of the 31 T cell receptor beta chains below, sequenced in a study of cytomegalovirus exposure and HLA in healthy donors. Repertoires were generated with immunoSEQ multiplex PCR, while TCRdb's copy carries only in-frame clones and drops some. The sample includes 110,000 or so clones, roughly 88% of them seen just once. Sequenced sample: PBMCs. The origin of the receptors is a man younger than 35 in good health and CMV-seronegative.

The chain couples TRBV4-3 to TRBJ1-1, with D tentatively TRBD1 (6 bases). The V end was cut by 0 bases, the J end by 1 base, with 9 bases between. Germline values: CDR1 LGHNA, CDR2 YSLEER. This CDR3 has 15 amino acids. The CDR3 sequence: CASSQEGRGNTEAFF. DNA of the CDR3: TGCGCCAGCAGCCAAGAAGGCAGGGGGAACACTGAAGCTTTCTTT.

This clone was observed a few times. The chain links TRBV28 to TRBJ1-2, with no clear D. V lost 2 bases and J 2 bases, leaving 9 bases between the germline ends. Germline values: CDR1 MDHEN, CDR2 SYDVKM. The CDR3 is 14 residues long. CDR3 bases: TGTGCCAGCAGTTTACTCCAGTTAAACTATGGCTACACCTTC. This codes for CASSLLQLNYGYTF.

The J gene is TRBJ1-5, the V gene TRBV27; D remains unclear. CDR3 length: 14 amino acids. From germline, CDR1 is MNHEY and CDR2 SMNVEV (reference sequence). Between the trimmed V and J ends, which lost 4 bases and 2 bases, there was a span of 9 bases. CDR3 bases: TGTGCCAGCAGTTCGGTCGGGGGCAATCAGCCCCAGCATTTT. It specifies CASSSVGGNQPQHF.

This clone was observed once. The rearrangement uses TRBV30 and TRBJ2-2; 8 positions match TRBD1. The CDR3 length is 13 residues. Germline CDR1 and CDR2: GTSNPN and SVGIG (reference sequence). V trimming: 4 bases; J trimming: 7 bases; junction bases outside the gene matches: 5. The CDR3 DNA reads TGTGCCTGGACAGGGGGCGCGATCGGGGAGCTGTTTTTT. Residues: CAWTGGAIGELFF.

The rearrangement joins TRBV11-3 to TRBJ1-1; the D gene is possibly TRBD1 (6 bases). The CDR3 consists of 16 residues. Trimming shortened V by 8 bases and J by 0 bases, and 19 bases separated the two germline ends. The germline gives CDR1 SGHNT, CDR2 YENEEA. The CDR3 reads CASESRGRHLNTEAFF. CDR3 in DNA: TGTGCCAGCGAGTCCAGGGGCCGGCATCTGAACACTGAAGCTTTCTTT.

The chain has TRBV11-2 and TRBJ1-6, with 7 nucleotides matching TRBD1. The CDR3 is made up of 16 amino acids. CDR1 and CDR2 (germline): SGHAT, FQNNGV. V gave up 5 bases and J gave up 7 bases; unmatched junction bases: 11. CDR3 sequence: CASSTGQKGINSPLHF. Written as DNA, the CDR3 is TGTGCCAGCAGCACGGGACAGAAGGGTATCAATTCACCCCTCCACTTT.

The CDR3 loop is CASSYSERNEQFF. DNA for the CDR3: TGTGCCAGCAGTTACTCAGAGCGCAATGAGCAGTTCTTC. The chain links TRBV6-5 to TRBJ2-1; the D is unclear. V was shortened by 0 bases and J by 6 bases, with 6 bases between the two germline ends. Germline assignment: CDR1 MNHEY and CDR2 SVGAGI. The CDR3 has 13 amino acids.

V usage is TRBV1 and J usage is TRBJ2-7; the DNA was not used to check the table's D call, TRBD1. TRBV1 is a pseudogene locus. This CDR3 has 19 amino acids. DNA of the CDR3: TGCACCAGCAGCCAGGATCGAACAGGGTTTATAGTCCTGAGCTACGAGCAGTACTTC. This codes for CTSSQDRTGFIVLSYEQYF.

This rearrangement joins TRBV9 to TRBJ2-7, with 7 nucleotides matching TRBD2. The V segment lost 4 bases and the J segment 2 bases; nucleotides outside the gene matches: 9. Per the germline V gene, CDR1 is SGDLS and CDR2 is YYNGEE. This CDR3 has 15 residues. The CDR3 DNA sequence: TGTGCCAGCAGCCCCCGACTAGCAGTTACCTACGAGCAGTACTTC. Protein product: CASSPRLAVTYEQYF.

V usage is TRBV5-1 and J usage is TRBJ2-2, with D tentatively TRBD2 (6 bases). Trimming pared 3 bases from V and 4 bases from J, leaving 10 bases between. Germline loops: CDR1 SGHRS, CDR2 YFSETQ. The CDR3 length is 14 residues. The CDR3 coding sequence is TGCGCCAGCAGCTATGACGGGGGCACCGGGGAGCTGTTTTTT. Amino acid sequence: CASSYDGGTGELFF.

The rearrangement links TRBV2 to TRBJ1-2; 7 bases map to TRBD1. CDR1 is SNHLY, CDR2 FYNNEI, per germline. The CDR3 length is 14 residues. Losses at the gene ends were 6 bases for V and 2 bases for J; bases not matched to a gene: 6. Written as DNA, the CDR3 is TGTGCCAGCAGCCGGGACAGTAGGAACTATGGCTACACCTTC. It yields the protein CASSRDSRNYGYTF. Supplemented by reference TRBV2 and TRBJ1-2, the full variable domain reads EPEVTQTPSHQVTQMGQEVILRCVPISNHLYFYWYRQILGQKVEFLVSFYNNEISEKSEIFDDQFSVERPDGSNFTLKIRSTKLEDSAMYFCASSRDSRNYGYTFGSGTRLTVV.

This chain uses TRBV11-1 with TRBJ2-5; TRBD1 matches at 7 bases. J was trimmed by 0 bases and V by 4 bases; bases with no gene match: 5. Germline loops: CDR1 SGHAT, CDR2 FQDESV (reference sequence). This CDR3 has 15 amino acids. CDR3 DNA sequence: TGTGCCAGCAGCTCACGCAGGGGGTACCAAGAGACCCAGTACTTC. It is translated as CASSSRRGYQETQYF. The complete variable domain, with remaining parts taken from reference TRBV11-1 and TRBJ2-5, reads EAEVAQSPRYKITEKSQAVAFWCDPISGHATLYWYRQILGQGPELLVQFQDESVVDDSQLPKDRFSAERLKGVDSTLKIQPAELGDSAMYLCASSSRRGYQETQYFGPGTRLLVL.

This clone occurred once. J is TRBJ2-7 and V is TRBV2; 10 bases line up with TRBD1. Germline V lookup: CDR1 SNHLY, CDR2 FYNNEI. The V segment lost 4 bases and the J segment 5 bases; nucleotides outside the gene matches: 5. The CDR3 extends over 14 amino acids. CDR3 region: CASSVRDRGNEQYF. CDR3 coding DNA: TGTGCCAGCAGTGTCCGGGACAGGGGTAACGAGCAGTACTTC.

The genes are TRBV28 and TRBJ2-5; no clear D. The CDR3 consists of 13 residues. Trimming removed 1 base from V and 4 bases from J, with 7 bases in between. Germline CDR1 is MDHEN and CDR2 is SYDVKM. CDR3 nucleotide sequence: TGTGCCAGCAGTTTATATCCCTCAGAGACCCAGTACTTC. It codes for CASSLYPSETQYF.

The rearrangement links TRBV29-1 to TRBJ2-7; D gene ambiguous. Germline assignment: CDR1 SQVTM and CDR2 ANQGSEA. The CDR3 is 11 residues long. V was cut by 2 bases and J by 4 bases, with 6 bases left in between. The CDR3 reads CSVEQNYEQYF. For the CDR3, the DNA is TGCAGCGTTGAACAGAATTACGAGCAGTACTTC.

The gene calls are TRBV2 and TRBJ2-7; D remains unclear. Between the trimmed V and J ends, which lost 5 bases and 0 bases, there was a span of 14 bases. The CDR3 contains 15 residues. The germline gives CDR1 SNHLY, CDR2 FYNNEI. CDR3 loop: CASSPLRLSSYEQYF. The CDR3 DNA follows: TGTGCCAGCAGTCCGCTGAGACTGAGCTCCTACGAGCAGTACTTC.

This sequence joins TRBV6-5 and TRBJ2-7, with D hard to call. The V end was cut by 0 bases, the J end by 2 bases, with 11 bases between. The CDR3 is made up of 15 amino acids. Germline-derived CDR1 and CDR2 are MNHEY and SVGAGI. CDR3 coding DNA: TGTGCCAGCAGTTACTCGGTAGTAGGAGCCTACGAGCAGTACTTC. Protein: CASSYSVVGAYEQYF.

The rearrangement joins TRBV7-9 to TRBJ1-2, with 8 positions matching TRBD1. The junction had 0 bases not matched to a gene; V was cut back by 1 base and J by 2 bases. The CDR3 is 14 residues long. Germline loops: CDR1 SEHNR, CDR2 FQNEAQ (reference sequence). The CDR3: CASSLGDRNYGYTF. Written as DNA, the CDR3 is TGTGCCAGCAGCTTAGGGGACAGGAACTATGGCTACACCTTC.

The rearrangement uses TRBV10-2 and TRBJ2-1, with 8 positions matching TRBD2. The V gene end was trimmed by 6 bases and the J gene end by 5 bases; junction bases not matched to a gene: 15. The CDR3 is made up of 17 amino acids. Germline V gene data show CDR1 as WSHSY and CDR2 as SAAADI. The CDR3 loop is CASRHPVAGKRNNEQFF. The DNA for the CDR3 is TGCGCCAGCAGACACCCCGTAGCGGGAAAAAGGAACAATGAGCAGTTCTTC.

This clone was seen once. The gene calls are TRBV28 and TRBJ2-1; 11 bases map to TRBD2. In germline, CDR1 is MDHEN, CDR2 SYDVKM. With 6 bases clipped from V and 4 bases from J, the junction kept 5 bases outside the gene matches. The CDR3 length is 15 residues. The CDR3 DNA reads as TGTGCCAGCAGCCTACTAGCGGGGGTTTACAATGAGCAGTTCTTC. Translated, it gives CASSLLAGVYNEQFF.

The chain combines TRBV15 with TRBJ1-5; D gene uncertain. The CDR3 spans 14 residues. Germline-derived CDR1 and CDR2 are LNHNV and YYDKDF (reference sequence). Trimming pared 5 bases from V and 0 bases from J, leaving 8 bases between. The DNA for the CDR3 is TGTGCCACCAGCCACCGCGATAGCAATCAGCCCCAGCATTTT. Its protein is CATSHRDSNQPQHF.

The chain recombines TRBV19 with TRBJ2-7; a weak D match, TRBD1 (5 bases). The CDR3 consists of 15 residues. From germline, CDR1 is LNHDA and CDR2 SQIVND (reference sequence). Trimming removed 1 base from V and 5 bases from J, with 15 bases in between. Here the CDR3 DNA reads TGTGCCAGTAGTATAGGAGCAGGGTCGGACCACGAGCAGTACTTC. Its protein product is CASSIGAGSDHEQYF.

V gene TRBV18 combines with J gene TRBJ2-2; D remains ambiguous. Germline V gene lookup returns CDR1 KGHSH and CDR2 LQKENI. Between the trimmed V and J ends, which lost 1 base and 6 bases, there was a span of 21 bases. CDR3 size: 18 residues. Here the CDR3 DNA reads TGTGCCAGCTCACCACTTAGTATTATTACTCGTGTGCCCGGGGAGCTGTTTTTT. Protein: CASSPLSIITRVPGELFF.

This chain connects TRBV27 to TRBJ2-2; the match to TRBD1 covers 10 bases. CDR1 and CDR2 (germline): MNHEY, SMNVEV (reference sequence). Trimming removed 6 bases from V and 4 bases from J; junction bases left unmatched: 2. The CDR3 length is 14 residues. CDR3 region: CASRDRGSTGELFF. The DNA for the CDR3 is TGTGCCAGCAGGGACAGGGGGAGCACCGGGGAGCTGTTTTTT.

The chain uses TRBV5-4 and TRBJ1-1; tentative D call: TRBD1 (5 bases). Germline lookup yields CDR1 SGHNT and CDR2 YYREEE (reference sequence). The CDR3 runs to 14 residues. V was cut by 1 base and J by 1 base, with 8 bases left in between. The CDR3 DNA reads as TGTGCCAGCAGCTTGCTTGGACAGAACACTGAAGCTTTCTTT. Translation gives CASSLLGQNTEAFF.

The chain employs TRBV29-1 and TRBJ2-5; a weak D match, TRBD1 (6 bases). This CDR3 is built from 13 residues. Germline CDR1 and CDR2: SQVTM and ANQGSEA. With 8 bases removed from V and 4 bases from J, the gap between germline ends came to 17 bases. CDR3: CSTKQGSRETQYF. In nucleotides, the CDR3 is TGCAGCACCAAGCAGGGGTCCCGAGAGACCCAGTACTTC.

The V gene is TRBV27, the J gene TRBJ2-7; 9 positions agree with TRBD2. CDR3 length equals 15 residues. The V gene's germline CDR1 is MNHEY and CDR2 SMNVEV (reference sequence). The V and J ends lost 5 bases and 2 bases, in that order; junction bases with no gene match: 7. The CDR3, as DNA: TGTGCCAGCAGTGTTCACGGCGGGAGGGCCTACGAGCAGTACTTC. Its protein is CASSVHGGRAYEQYF.

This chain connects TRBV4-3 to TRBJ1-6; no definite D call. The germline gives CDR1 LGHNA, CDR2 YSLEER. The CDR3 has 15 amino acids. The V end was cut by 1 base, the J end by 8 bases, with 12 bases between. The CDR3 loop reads CASSQGLRNYSPLHF. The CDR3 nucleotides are TGCGCCAGCAGCCAAGGCTTGAGGAATTATTCACCCCTCCACTTT.

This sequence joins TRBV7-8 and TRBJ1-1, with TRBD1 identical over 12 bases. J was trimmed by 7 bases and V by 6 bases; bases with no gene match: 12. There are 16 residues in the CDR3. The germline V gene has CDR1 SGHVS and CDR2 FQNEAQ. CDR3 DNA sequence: TGTGCCAGCAGGAGACCGGGACAGGGGGCAAAGGATGAAGCTTTCTTT. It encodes CASRRPGQGAKDEAFF.

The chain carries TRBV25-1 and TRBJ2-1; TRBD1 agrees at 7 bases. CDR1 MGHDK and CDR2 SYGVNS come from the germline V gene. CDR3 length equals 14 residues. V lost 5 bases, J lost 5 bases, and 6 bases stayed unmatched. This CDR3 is CASSHWTGNNEQFF. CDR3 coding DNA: TGTGCCAGCAGTCACTGGACAGGAAACAATGAGCAGTTCTTC.

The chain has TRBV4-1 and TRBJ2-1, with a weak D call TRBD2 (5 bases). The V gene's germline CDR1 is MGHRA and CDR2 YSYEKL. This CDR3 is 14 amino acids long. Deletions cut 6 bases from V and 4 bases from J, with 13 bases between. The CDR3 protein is CASSTIGGYNEQFF. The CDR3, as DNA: TGCGCCAGCAGTACCATTGGAGGATACAATGAGCAGTTCTTC.